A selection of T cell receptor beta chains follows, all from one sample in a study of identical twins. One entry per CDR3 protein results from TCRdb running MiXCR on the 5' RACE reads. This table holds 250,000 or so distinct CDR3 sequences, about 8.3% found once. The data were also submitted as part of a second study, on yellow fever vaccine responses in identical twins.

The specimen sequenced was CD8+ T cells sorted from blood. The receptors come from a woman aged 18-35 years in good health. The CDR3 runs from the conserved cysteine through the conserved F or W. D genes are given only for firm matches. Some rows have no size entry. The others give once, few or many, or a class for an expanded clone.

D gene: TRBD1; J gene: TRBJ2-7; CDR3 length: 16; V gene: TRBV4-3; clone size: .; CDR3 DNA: TGCGCCAGCAGCCAAGATGTCGGGACAGGCCTCTACGAGCAGTACTTC; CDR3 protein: CASSQDVGTGLYEQYF
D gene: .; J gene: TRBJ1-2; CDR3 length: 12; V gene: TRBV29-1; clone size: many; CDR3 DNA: TGCAGCGTTGAAGAACCCTCCTATGGCTACACCTTC; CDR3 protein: CSVEEPSYGYTF
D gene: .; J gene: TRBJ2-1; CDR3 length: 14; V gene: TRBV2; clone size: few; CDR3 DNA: TGTGCCAGCAGTGAAGCGCTTAGCGGCAATGAGCAGTTCTTC; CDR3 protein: CASSEALSGNEQFF
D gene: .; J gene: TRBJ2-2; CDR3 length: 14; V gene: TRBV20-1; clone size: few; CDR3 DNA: TGCAGTGCTAGAGATCCCTGGAGGCCCGGGGAGCTGTTTTTT; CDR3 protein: CSARDPWRPGELFF
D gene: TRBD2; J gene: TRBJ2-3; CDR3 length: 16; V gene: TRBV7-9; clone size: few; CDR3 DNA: TGTGCCAGCAGCTCGTTAAGCGGGGGGTTGGCGGATACGCAGTATTTT; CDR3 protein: CASSSLSGGLADTQYF
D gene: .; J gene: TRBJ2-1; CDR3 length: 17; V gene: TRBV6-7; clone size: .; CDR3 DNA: TGTGCCAGCAGTTATTTTAGCCCTCGACGGCCCTACAATGAGCAGTTCTTC; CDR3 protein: CASSYFSPRRPYNEQFF
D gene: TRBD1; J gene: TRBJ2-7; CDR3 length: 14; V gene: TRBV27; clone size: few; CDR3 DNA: TGTGCCAGCAGCCACACTTACAGGGGGAACGAGCAGTACTTC; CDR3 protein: CASSHTYRGNEQYF
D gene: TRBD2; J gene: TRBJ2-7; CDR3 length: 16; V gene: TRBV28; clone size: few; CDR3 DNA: TGTGCCAGCAGTCCCTATGAGGGAGGGCCGACCTACGAGCAGTACTTC; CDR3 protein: CASSPYEGGPTYEQYF
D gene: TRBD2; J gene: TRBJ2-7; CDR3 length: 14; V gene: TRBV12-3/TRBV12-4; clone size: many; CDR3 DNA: TGTGCCAGCAGTAGCGGGGGGTTTGCCTACGAGCAGTACTTC; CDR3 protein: CASSSGGFAYEQYF
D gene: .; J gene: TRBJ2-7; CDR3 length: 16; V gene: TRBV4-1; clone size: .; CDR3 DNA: TGCGCCAGCAGCCAAATGGGGGGGCCCCCGCCCTACGAGCAGTACTTC; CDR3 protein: CASSQMGGPPPYEQYF
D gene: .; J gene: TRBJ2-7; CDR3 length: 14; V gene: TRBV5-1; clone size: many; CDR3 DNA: TGCGCCAGCAGCTTTCGGAGCAACTCCTACGAGCAGTACTTC; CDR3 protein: CASSFRSNSYEQYF
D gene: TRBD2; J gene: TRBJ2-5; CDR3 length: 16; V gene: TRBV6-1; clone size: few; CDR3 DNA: TGTGCCAGCAGCCGACTAGCGGGGGAAATACAAGAGACCCAGTACTTC; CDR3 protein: CASSRLAGEIQETQYF
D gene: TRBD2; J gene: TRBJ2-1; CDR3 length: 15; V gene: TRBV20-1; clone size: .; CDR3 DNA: TGCAGTGCTAGAGATAAGGGGACTAGCCTCAATGAGCAGTTCTTC; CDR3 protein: CSARDKGTSLNEQFF
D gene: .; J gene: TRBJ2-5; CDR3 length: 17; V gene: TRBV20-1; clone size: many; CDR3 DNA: TGCAGTGCTCCCTCAGGAGGGGGTTACTACTCACAAGAGACCCAGTACTTC; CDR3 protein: CSAPSGGGYYSQETQYF
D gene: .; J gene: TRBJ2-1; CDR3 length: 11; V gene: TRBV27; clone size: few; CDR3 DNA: TGTGCCAGCAGTAGACTAGATGAGCAGTTCTTC; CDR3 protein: CASSRLDEQFF
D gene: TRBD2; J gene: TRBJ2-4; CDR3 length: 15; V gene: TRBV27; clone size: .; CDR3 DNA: TGTGCCAGCAGTTTCCTAGCGGGGGGGAAAAACATTCAGTACTTC; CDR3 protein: CASSFLAGGKNIQYF
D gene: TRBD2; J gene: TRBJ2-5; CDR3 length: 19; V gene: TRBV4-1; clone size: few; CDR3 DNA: TGCGCCAGCAGCCAAGGCCTAGGAGGCGGGGGGACGTACCAAGAGACCCAGTACTTC; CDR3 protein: CASSQGLGGGGTYQETQYF
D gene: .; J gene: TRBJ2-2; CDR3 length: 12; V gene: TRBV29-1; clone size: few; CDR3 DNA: TGCAGCGTTGAGTTAGGGTATGGGGAGCTGTTTTTT; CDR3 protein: CSVELGYGELFF
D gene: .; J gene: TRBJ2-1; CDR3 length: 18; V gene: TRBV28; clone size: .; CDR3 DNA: TGTGCCAGCAGTTTTCGGGTTTCGGGGACGGTCACGAGTGGTGAGCAGTTCTTC; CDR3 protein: CASSFRVSGTVTSGEQFF
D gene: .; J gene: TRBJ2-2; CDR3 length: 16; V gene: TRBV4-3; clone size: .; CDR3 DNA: TGCGCCAGCAGCCAAGACAGGGTTGGTGGCACCGGGGAGCTGTTTTTT; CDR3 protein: CASSQDRVGGTGELFF
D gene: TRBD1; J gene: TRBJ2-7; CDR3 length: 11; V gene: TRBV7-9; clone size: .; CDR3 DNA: TGTGCGACGACAGGGATGAACGAGCAGTACTTC; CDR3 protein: CATTGMNEQYF
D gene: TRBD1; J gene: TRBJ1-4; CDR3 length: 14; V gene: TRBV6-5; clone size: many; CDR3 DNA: TGTGCCAGCAGTCACCGGGACAGAGGGGAAAAACTGTTTTTT; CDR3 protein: CASSHRDRGEKLFF
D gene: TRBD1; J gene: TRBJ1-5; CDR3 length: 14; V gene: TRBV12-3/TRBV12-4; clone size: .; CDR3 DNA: TGTGCCAGCAGCTGGACAGGGTTGGATCAGCCCCAGCATTTT; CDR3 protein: CASSWTGLDQPQHF
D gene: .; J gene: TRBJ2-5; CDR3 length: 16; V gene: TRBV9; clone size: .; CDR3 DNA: TGTGCCAGCAGCGTAGGGGACTCGACCCATGGAGAGACCCAGTACTTC; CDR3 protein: CASSVGDSTHGETQYF
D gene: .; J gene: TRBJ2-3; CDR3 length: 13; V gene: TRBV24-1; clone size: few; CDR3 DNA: TGTGCCACCAGTGACACACTAGAGGATACGCAGTATTTT; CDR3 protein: CATSDTLEDTQYF
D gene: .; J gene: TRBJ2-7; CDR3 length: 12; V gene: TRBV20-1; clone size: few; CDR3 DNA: TGCAGTGCTAGAGGGGACGTTTACGAGCAGTACTTC; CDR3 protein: CSARGDVYEQYF
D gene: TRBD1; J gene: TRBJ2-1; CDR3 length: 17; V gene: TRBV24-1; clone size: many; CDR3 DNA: TGTGCCACCAGTGATTTTTCGGACAGGGGTATGGTGAATGAGCAGTTCTTC; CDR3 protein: CATSDFSDRGMVNEQFF
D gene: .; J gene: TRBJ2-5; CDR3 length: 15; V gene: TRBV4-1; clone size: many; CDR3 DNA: TGCGCCAGCAGCCCCCGGGGGAGTTCACAAGAGACCCAGTACTTC; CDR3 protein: CASSPRGSSQETQYF
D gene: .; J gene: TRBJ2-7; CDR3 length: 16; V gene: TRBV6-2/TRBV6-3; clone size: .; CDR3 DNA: TGTGCCAGCAGTCCGCCACAAGGAGGGGATCGGTACGAGCAGTACTTC; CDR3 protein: CASSPPQGGDRYEQYF
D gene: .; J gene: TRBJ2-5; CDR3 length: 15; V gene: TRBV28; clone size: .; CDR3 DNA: TGTGCCAGCAGTTCGGGGGCGGGGTGGGGAGAGACCCAGTACTTC; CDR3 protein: CASSSGAGWGETQYF
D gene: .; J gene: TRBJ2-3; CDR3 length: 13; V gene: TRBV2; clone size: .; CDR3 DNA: TGTGCCAGCAGTGAAGGAGGACTACCCCAGGGGTATTTT; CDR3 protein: CASSEGGLPQGYF
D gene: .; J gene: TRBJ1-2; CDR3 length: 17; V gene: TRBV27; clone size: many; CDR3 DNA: TGTGCCAGCAGTCCCCGAGTCGGACAGACCCTGAACTATGGCTACACCTTC; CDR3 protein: CASSPRVGQTLNYGYTF
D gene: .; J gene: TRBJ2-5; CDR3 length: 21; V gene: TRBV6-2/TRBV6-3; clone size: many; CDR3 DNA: TGTGCCAGCAGCCCAGCTTGGACGGTGGACACCCCGGAGAACCCCTTAGAGACCCAGTACTTC; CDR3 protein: CASSPAWTVDTPENPLETQYF
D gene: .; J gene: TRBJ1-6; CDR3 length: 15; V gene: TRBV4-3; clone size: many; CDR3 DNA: TGCGCCAGCAGCCAAGATGGGACCGGGACTACGCCCCTCCACTTT; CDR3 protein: CASSQDGTGTTPLHF
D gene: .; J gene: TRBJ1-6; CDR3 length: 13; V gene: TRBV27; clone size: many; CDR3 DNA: TGTGCCAGCAGTTTAGGGGGGAATTCACCCCTCCACTTT; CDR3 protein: CASSLGGNSPLHF
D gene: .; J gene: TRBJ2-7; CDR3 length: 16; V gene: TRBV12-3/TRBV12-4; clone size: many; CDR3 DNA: TGTGCCAGCAGTTCCCCTAGCGTAAAAGTATCCTACGAGCAGTACTTC; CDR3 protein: CASSSPSVKVSYEQYF
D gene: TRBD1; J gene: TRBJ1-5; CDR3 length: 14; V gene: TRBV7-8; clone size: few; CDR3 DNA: TGTGCCAGCAGCTCCGGGACAGGGGTTCAGCCCCAGCATTTT; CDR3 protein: CASSSGTGVQPQHF
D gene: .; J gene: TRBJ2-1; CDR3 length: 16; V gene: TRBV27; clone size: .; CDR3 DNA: TGTGCCAGCAGTTTAAATCAGGGAGCTATCCACAATGAGCAGTTCTTC; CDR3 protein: CASSLNQGAIHNEQFF
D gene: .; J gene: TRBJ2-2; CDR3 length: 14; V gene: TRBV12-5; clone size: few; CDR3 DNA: TGTGCTAGTGGTGGCGGAACGAACACCGGGGAGCTGTTTTTT; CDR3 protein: CASGGGTNTGELFF
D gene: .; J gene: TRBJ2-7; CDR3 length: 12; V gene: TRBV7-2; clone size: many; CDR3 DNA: TGTGCCAGCAGCGTCTCGAGCTACGAGCAGTACTTC; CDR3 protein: CASSVSSYEQYF
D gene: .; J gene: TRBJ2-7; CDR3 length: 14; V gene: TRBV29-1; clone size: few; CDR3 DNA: TGCAGCGTTGAAGACATGGGCGGCTCCTACGAGCAGTACTTC; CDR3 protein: CSVEDMGGSYEQYF
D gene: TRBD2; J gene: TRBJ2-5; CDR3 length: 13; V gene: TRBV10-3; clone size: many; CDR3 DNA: TGTGCCATCAGATTAGCGGGAGAGGAGACCCAGTACTTC; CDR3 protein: CAIRLAGEETQYF
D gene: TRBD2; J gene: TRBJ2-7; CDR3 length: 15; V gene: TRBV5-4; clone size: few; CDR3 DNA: TGTGCCAGCAGCTTTTCGGGCGGGAGCTCCTACGAGCAGTACTTC; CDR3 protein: CASSFSGGSSYEQYF
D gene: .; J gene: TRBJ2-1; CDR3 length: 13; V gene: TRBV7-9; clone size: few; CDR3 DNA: TGTGCCAGCAGCTTCCCGGAGGGCAATGAGCAGTTCTTC; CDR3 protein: CASSFPEGNEQFF
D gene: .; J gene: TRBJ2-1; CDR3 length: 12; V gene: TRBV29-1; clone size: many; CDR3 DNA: TGCAGCCTACGGGACGGCACCGGGACAAATTTCTTC; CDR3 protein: CSLRDGTGTNFF
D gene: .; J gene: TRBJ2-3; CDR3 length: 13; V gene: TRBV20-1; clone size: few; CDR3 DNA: TGCAGTGCTTCGACTAGTCTTACAGATACGCAGTATTTT; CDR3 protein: CSASTSLTDTQYF